These T cell receptor beta chains were read from a single sample in a study of blood T cell repertoires in COVID-19. The assay was immunoSEQ multiplex PCR, and TCRdb's table has in-frame clones only and misses some. The top ten hold approximately 1.4% of the sample, which has 220,000 or so clones, about 80% seen once. What was sequenced was PBMCs or T cells enriched from blood (not recorded which). These receptors were obtained from a woman aged 40 to 50 with acute COVID-19. The CDR3 runs from the conserved cysteine through the conserved F or W. Each record gives: V gene, D gene, clone size, J gene, CDR3 protein, CDR3 DNA. A D gene is named only where the DNA matches it firmly. Rows may omit the clone size; those that give it use once, few, many or a size class.

v_gene: TRBV9
d_gene: NA
abundance: NA
j_gene: TRBJ2-1
CDR3aa: CASSPSSEISSYNEQFF
CDR3nt: TGTGCCAGCAGCCCCTCTAGCGAGATAAGCTCCTACAATGAGCAGTTCTTC

v_gene: TRBV7-3
d_gene: TRBD2
abundance: NA
j_gene: TRBJ2-3
CDR3aa: CASSVAGMTDTQYF
CDR3nt: TGTGCCAGCAGTGTAGCGGGAATGACAGATACGCAGTATTTT

v_gene: TRBV7-2
d_gene: NA
abundance: few
j_gene: TRBJ2-5
CDR3aa: CASTPRGAHETQYF
CDR3nt: TGTGCCAGCACCCCCCGAGGAGCGCACGAGACCCAGTACTTC

v_gene: TRBV2
d_gene: NA
abundance: once
j_gene: TRBJ1-3
CDR3aa: CASSLNSGNTIYF
CDR3nt: TGTGCCAGCAGTCTTAACTCTGGAAACACCATATATTTT

v_gene: TRBV28
d_gene: NA
abundance: NA
j_gene: TRBJ1-3
CDR3aa: CASSPGTSGNTIYF
CDR3nt: TGTGCCAGCAGCCCCGGGACTTCTGGAAACACCATATATTTT

v_gene: TRBV5-1
d_gene: TRBD2
abundance: NA
j_gene: TRBJ2-5
CDR3aa: CASSLDGPSGHQETQYF
CDR3nt: TGCGCCAGCAGCTTGGATGGTCCTAGCGGGCACCAAGAGACCCAGTACTTC

v_gene: TRBV4-1
d_gene: NA
abundance: NA
j_gene: TRBJ1-2
CDR3aa: CASSQVPLGATYGYTF
CDR3nt: TGCGCCAGCAGCCAGGTCCCGTTGGGGGCCACCTATGGCTACACCTTC

v_gene: TRBV15
d_gene: NA
abundance: NA
j_gene: TRBJ1-5
CDR3aa: CATSIPTGYQPQHF
CDR3nt: TGTGCCACCAGCATTCCGACGGGTTATCAGCCCCAGCATTTT

v_gene: TRBV7-2
d_gene: NA
abundance: NA
j_gene: TRBJ2-1
CDR3aa: CASSLSGTTYNEQFF
CDR3nt: TGTGCCAGCAGCTTGAGCGGAACCACCTACAATGAGCAGTTCTTC

v_gene: TRBV19
d_gene: TRBD1
abundance: NA
j_gene: TRBJ2-5
CDR3aa: CASSRGTDQETQYF
CDR3nt: TGTGCCAGTAGTAGGGGGACAGACCAAGAGACCCAGTACTTC

v_gene: TRBV29-1
d_gene: TRBD2
abundance: NA
j_gene: TRBJ2-7
CDR3aa: CSVGPSGGHVDYEQYF
CDR3nt: TGCAGCGTTGGGCCTAGCGGGGGACACGTCGACTACGAGCAGTACTTC

v_gene: TRBV5-3
d_gene: TRBD1
abundance: NA
j_gene: TRBJ1-2
CDR3aa: CARSITGGAYGYTF
CDR3nt: TGTGCCAGAAGCATTACAGGGGGCGCCTATGGCTACACCTTC

v_gene: TRBV19
d_gene: NA
abundance: NA
j_gene: TRBJ1-6
CDR3aa: CASSLLAGSSYNSPLHF
CDR3nt: TGTGCCAGTAGTCTCCTGGCAGGAAGCTCCTATAATTCACCCCTCCACTTT

v_gene: TRBV7-2
d_gene: TRBD2
abundance: NA
j_gene: TRBJ2-5
CDR3aa: CASTETRGVTQYF
CDR3nt: TGTGCCAGCACCGAGACGCGGGGGGTGACCCAGTACTTC

v_gene: TRBV15
d_gene: NA
abundance: NA
j_gene: TRBJ2-7
CDR3aa: CATSRADRTYEQYF
CDR3nt: TGTGCCACCAGCAGAGCGGACAGAACCTACGAGCAGTACTTC

v_gene: TRBV7-2
d_gene: TRBD1
abundance: NA
j_gene: TRBJ1-4
CDR3aa: CASSPQTGATNEKLFF
CDR3nt: TGTGCCAGCAGCCCTCAGACAGGGGCAACTAATGAAAAACTGTTTTTT

v_gene: TRBV7-2
d_gene: NA
abundance: NA
j_gene: TRBJ1-2
CDR3aa: CASSPRAGGVGYTF
CDR3nt: TGTGCCAGCAGCCCCAGAGCGGGGGGCGTTGGCTACACCTTC

v_gene: TRBV5-1
d_gene: TRBD1
abundance: NA
j_gene: TRBJ2-7
CDR3aa: CASSLDGEGGGEQYF
CDR3nt: TGCGCCAGCAGCTTGGATGGGGAAGGGGGCGGCGAGCAGTACTTC

v_gene: TRBV5-1
d_gene: NA
abundance: NA
j_gene: TRBJ2-5
CDR3aa: CASSLFLQETQYF
CDR3nt: TGCGCCAGCAGCTTGTTTCTCCAAGAGACCCAGTACTTC

v_gene: TRBV27
d_gene: NA
abundance: once
j_gene: TRBJ2-1
CDR3aa: CASSLLGSRYGISSYNEQFF
CDR3nt: TGTGCCAGCAGTTTACTCGGGAGCCGTTACGGGATAAGCTCCTACAATGAGCAGTTCTTC

v_gene: TRBV7-9
d_gene: NA
abundance: NA
j_gene: TRBJ2-3
CDR3aa: CASSTSTSTDTQYF
CDR3nt: TGTGCCAGCAGCACTTCAACTAGCACAGATACGCAGTATTTT

v_gene: TRBV30
d_gene: TRBD2
abundance: NA
j_gene: TRBJ2-2
CDR3aa: CAWSESRTSGNLPRELFF
CDR3nt: TGTGCCTGGAGTGAATCCCGGACTAGCGGGAATTTACCCCGGGAGCTGTTTTTT

v_gene: TRBV7-2
d_gene: TRBD1
abundance: NA
j_gene: TRBJ2-1
CDR3aa: CASSLAVGRGNEQFF
CDR3nt: TGTGCCAGCAGCTTAGCGGTCGGCAGGGGGAATGAGCAGTTCTTC

v_gene: TRBV7-3
d_gene: NA
abundance: NA
j_gene: TRBJ2-2
CDR3aa: CASSPRTSGTGELFF
CDR3nt: TGTGCCAGCAGCCCAAGGACAAGTGGCACCGGGGAGCTGTTTTTT

v_gene: TRBV14
d_gene: TRBD2
abundance: NA
j_gene: TRBJ2-1
CDR3aa: CASSPRLAGRFNEQFF
CDR3nt: TGTGCCAGCAGCCCGCGACTAGCGGGAAGGTTCAATGAGCAGTTCTTC

v_gene: TRBV6-5
d_gene: NA
abundance: once
j_gene: TRBJ1-1
CDR3aa: CASSYTRGTEAFF
CDR3nt: TGTGCCAGCAGTTACACCAGGGGCACTGAAGCTTTCTTT

v_gene: TRBV18
d_gene: TRBD1
abundance: NA
j_gene: TRBJ1-6
CDR3aa: CASSGRDRVSPLHF
CDR3nt: TGTGCCAGCTCAGGGAGGGACAGGGTTTCACCCCTCCACTTT

v_gene: TRBV29-1
d_gene: TRBD1
abundance: NA
j_gene: TRBJ1-2
CDR3aa: CSADRAEGYTF
CDR3nt: TGCAGCGCCGACAGGGCGGAAGGCTACACCTTC

v_gene: TRBV21-1
d_gene: NA
abundance: once
j_gene: TRBJ1-2
CDR3aa: CARQQQGFIGYTF
CDR3nt: TGTGCCAGGCAACAACAGGGTTTCATTGGCTACACCTTC

v_gene: TRBV9
d_gene: NA
abundance: NA
j_gene: TRBJ1-1
CDR3aa: CASSASGDLNTEAFF
CDR3nt: TGTGCCAGCAGCGCCTCCGGGGATTTGAACACTGAAGCTTTCTTT

v_gene: TRBV24-1
d_gene: TRBD2
abundance: once
j_gene: TRBJ2-5
CDR3aa: CATTAGSGRKGETQYF
CDR3nt: TGTGCCACCACTGCGGGTAGCGGGAGAAAGGGAGAGACCCAGTACTTC

v_gene: TRBV11-1
d_gene: NA
abundance: NA
j_gene: TRBJ2-5
CDR3aa: CASSRFQETQYF
CDR3nt: TGTGCCAGCAGCCGGTTCCAAGAGACCCAGTACTTC

v_gene: TRBV28
d_gene: TRBD1
abundance: NA
j_gene: TRBJ1-1
CDR3aa: CASSPGVTGVNTEAFF
CDR3nt: TGTGCCAGCAGTCCGGGGGTGACAGGGGTGAACACTGAAGCTTTCTTT

v_gene: TRBV19
d_gene: NA
abundance: NA
j_gene: TRBJ1-2
CDR3aa: CASSPGTSPGGYTF
CDR3nt: TGTGCCAGTAGTCCTGGGACATCGCCTGGAGGCTACACCTTC

v_gene: TRBV7-6
d_gene: NA
abundance: NA
j_gene: TRBJ2-2
CDR3aa: CASSLRQAANTGELFF
CDR3nt: TGTGCCAGCAGCTTAAGGCAGGCCGCGAACACCGGGGAGCTGTTTTTT

v_gene: TRBV5-1
d_gene: NA
abundance: NA
j_gene: TRBJ1-6
CDR3aa: CASSLEGQRSSYNSPLHF
CDR3nt: TGCGCCAGCAGCTTGGAGGGGCAGAGGAGCTCCTATAATTCACCCCTCCACTTT

v_gene: TRBV4-2
d_gene: TRBD2
abundance: few
j_gene: TRBJ2-7
CDR3aa: CASSQEPGTRLYEQYF
CDR3nt: TGTGCCAGCAGCCAAGAGCCCGGGACTAGACTCTACGAGCAGTACTTC

v_gene: TRBV3-1/TRBV3-2
d_gene: TRBD2
abundance: NA
j_gene: TRBJ2-4
CDR3aa: CASSHTLAGDKNIQYF
CDR3nt: TGTGCCAGCAGCCACACGCTAGCGGGGGACAAAAACATTCAGTACTTC

v_gene: TRBV3-1/TRBV3-2
d_gene: NA
abundance: NA
j_gene: TRBJ1-3
CDR3aa: CASSRTRGYTIYF
CDR3nt: TGTGCCAGCAGCCGGACAAGGGGATACACCATATATTTT

v_gene: TRBV6-5
d_gene: NA
abundance: NA
j_gene: TRBJ1-2
CDR3aa: CATSPQAPPGSYTF
CDR3nt: TGTGCCACCTCCCCCCAGGCCCCCCCCGGTAGCTACACCTTC